The 15 T cell receptor beta chains given below trace back to one sample, sequenced in a study of Ad26.COV2.S vaccination and SARS-CoV-2 variants. Sequenced by immunoSEQ multiplex PCR; TCRdb stores in-frame clones only, minus some. The sample includes 360,000 or so clones, around 91% seen only once; the top ten take under 2%. Treatment specified: around 19 received Ad26.COV2.S at low or high dose, single or two shots; roughly five received placebo; per-sample allocation not given. Specimen acquisition occurred on day 63 following the initial vaccine or placebo injection. Specimen: peripheral blood, collected in a trial of Ad26.COV2.S vaccine versus placebo. These receptors were obtained from a person aged 18 to 65 who received the Ad26.COV2.S COVID-19 vaccine or a placebo.

The chain couples TRBV5-8 to TRBJ2-4, with D tentatively TRBD1 (6 bases). The germline V gene has CDR1 SGHTS and CDR2 YDEGEE. Deletions cut 0 bases from V and 0 bases from J, with 10 bases between. CDR3 length: 16 residues. The CDR3 protein is CASSLGAGAAKNIQYF. The CDR3, as DNA: TGTGCCAGCAGCTTGGGGGCAGGGGCAGCCAAAAACATTCAGTACTTC.

This sequence joins TRBV15 and TRBJ1-1; D unclear. Germline V lookup: CDR1 LNHNV, CDR2 YYDKDF (reference sequence). This CDR3 region has 12 residues. V was clipped by 2 bases and J by 10 bases, with 11 bases between them. CDR3 sequence: CATSRSFGVAFF. The CDR3 region has the DNA TGTGCCACCAGCAGATCTTTTGGGGTAGCTTTCTTT.

The chain links TRBV7-9 to TRBJ2-2; D not resolved. Germline CDR1 and CDR2: SEHNR and FQNEAQ (reference sequence). The CDR3 consists of 11 residues. Trimming stripped 7 bases from V and 2 bases from J, with 2 bases between. This CDR3 reads CASKNTGELFF. CDR3 bases: TGTGCCAGCAAAAACACCGGGGAGCTGTTTTTT.

This chain joins TRBV19 and TRBJ1-4, with D perhaps matching TRBD1 (5 bases). CDR3 length: 15 residues. Trimming pared 6 bases from V and 8 bases from J, leaving 19 bases between. Germline CDR1 LNHDA, CDR2 SQIVND (reference sequence). The CDR3 DNA reads TGTGCCAGTAGGAGAGCATCAGGGTTACGCGAAAAACTGTTTTTT. It codes for CASRRASGLREKLFF.

This chain uses TRBV18 with TRBJ1-1; 9 bases agree with TRBD1. Per the germline V gene, CDR1 is KGHSH and CDR2 is LQKENI. V was pared by 5 bases and J by 5 bases, with 6 bases of the junction left unmatched. The CDR3 covers 14 residues. CDR3 bases: TGTGCCAGCTCAGCCGGGACAGGGAGGACTGAAGCTTTCTTT. It encodes CASSAGTGRTEAFF.

The gene calls are TRBV9 and TRBJ1-6; D is possibly TRBD1 (6 bases). Germline CDR1 is SGDLS and CDR2 is YYNGEE. This CDR3 is built from 15 residues. The V and J ends lost 2 bases and 6 bases respectively, with 12 bases between them. Here the CDR3 DNA reads TGTGCCAGCAGCGTGGGACACGGAACTAATTCACCCCTCCACTTT. Its protein is CASSVGHGTNSPLHF.

As to this clone: Distinct nucleotide sequences in the sample also encode this CDR3. J is TRBJ2-7 and V is TRBV12-3 or TRBV12-4, with D perhaps matching TRBD1 (5 bases). This CDR3 spans 13 amino acids. Trimming stripped 5 bases from V and 3 bases from J, with 11 bases between. The CDR3 loop is CASSLGLDYEQYF. DNA of the CDR3: TGTGCCAGCAGTCTGGGGCTAGACTACGAGCAGTACTTC.

This clone was seen only once. The chain joins TRBV15 to TRBJ2-3; possibly TRBD2 for D (7 bases). The V end was cut by 1 base, the J end by 6 bases, with 17 bases between. This CDR3 is 16 amino acids long. Germline CDR1 reads LNHNV; CDR2 reads YYDKDF (reference sequence). CDR3 nucleotides: TGTGCCACCAGCAGAGGTCAGGGAGGGGGTATGGATACGCAGTATTTT. It encodes CATSRGQGGGMDTQYF.

The chain carries TRBV5-1 and TRBJ2-3; 11 positions match TRBD2. V shed 0 bases and J 7 bases; nucleotides not matched to a gene: 7. Per the germline V gene, CDR1 is SGHRS and CDR2 is YFSETQ. The CDR3 loop spans 16 amino acids. CDR3 loop: CASSLEVAGGLNTQYF. As DNA, the CDR3 is TGCGCCAGCAGCTTGGAGGTAGCGGGAGGGCTTAATACGCAGTATTTT.

V is TRBV6-5 and J is TRBJ1-1; 8 bases align to TRBD1. V lost 8 bases, J lost 1 base, and 6 bases stayed unmatched. Germline values: CDR1 MNHEY, CDR2 SVGAGI. This CDR3 is 14 amino acids long. The CDR3: CASGQGAENTEAFF. CDR3 nucleotide sequence: TGTGCCAGCGGCCAGGGGGCCGAGAACACTGAAGCTTTCTTT.

This chain connects TRBV16 to TRBJ2-7, with 7 bases fitting TRBD2. The germline V gene encodes CDR1 KGHSY and CDR2 FQNENV. V shed 0 bases, J shed 6 bases, and the junction held 8 bases outside the gene matches. The CDR3 contains 15 residues. This CDR3 reads CASSQSPGGGREQYF. The DNA for the CDR3 is TGTGCCAGCAGCCAATCTCCGGGGGGAGGCCGCGAGCAGTACTTC.

CDR3 in amino acids: CASSLGVADTQYF. The CDR3 nucleotides read TGTGCCAGCAGCCTAGGGGTCGCAGATACGCAGTATTTT. The chain carries TRBV28 and TRBJ2-3, with D possibly matching TRBD1 (5 bases). V was pared by 6 bases and J by 4 bases, with 11 bases between. Germline-derived CDR1 and CDR2 are MDHEN and SYDVKM. CDR3 size: 13 residues.

J is TRBJ2-5 and V is TRBV23-1, with 8 bases identical to TRBD1. TRBV23-1 belongs to the ORF category, with a function that is uncertain. The V gene end was trimmed by 3 bases and the J gene end by 2 bases; junction bases not matched to a gene: 14. CDR3 length: 18 residues. In DNA form, the CDR3 reads TGCGCCAGCAGTCATAGGGGTGGATTAGACAGGGGACAAGAGACCCAGTACTTC. Its protein product is CASSHRGGLDRGQETQYF.

The chain has TRBV5-1 and TRBJ2-1, with D maybe TRBD1 (6 bases). This CDR3 contains 17 residues. Germline-derived CDR1 and CDR2 are SGHRS and YFSETQ. V lost 5 bases, J lost 4 bases, and 22 bases lay in between. The CDR3 DNA reads as TGCGCCAGCAGAGCCCCCCTTCCGGGACACCTTTACAATGAGCAGTTCTTC. This sequence encodes CASRAPLPGHLYNEQFF.

This chain joins TRBV7-9 and TRBJ2-7; the match to TRBD2 covers 8 bases. Trimming cost V 5 bases and J 6 bases; bases outside gene matches: 9. There are 14 residues in the CDR3. The V gene's germline CDR1 is SEHNR and CDR2 FQNEAQ (reference sequence). The CDR3: CASSAGLVILEQYF. The DNA of the CDR3 is TGTGCCAGCAGCGCGGGACTAGTGATCCTCGAGCAGTACTTC.